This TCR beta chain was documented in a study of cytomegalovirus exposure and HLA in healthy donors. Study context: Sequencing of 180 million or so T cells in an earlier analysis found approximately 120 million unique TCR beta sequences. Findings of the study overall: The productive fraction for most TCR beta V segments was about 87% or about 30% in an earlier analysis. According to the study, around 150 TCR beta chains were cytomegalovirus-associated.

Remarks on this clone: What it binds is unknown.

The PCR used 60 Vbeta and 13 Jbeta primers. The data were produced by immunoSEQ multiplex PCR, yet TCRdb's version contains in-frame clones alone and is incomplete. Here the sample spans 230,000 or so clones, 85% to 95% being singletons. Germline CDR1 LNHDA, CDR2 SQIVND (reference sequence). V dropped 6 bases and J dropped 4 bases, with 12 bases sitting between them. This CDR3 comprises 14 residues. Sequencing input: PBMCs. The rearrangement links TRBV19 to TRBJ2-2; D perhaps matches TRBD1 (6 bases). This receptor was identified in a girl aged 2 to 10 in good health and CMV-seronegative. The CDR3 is CASRLAGATGELFF. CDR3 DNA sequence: TGTGCCAGTAGACTTGCAGGGGCCACCGGGGAGCTGTTTTTT. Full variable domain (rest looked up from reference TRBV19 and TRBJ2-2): DGGITQSPKYLFRKEGQNVTLSCEQNLNHDAMYWYRQDPGQGLRLIYYSQIVNDFQKGDIAEGYSVSREKKESFPLTVTSAQKNPTAFYLCASRLAGATGELFFGEGSRLTVL.